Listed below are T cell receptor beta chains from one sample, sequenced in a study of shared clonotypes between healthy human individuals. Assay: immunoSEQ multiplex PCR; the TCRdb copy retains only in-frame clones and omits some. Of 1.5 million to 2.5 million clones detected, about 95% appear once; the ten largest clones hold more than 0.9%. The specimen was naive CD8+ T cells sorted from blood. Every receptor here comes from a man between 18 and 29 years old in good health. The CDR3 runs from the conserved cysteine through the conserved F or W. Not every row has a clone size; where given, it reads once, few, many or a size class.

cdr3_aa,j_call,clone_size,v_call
CAWSVLAGGLETQYF,TRBJ2-5,NA,TRBV30
CASSRQGGNPGELFF,TRBJ2-2,NA,TRBV9
CASGGRDYAFEQYF,TRBJ2-7,NA,TRBV5-6
CASGTSLYNEQFF,TRBJ2-1,NA,TRBV14
CASSIDRGAGNTIYF,TRBJ1-3,NA,TRBV5-1
CASSRTGLEPQHF,TRBJ1-5,NA,TRBV28
CASSQGDRDYGYTF,TRBJ1-2,NA,TRBV4-1
CATSMGETLNTEAFF,TRBJ1-1,NA,TRBV7-9
CASSGWGAGAEGNTEAFF,TRBJ1-1,NA,TRBV9
CASSLAEGGTNEKLFF,TRBJ1-4,NA,TRBV7-9
CASSPGQEWYSPLHF,TRBJ1-6,NA,TRBV2
CSGEQTNTGELFF,TRBJ2-2,once,TRBV29-1
CAAGGYEQYF,TRBJ2-7,NA,TRBV6-1
CAISESGAGDYEQYF,TRBJ2-7,NA,TRBV10-3
CASSSQGAGAIDTQYF,TRBJ2-3,NA,TRBV18
CASSRKTAQGLGIYTEAFF,TRBJ1-1,NA,TRBV21-1
CASSVGQGPSYEQYF,TRBJ2-7,NA,TRBV6-1
CASSLGGSGGPHQETQYF,TRBJ2-5,NA,TRBV11-2
CASSGTVYGYTF,TRBJ1-2,NA,TRBV9
CASSLALSINSPLHF,TRBJ1-6,NA,TRBV7-6
CASSLGLAASSNTGELFF,TRBJ2-2,NA,TRBV7-9
CASSQDHPSGGLTLGETQYF,TRBJ2-5,NA,TRBV4-1
CASSLGPPGLGAEQYF,TRBJ2-7,NA,TRBV7-9
CASRAGTGDNQPQHF,TRBJ1-5,NA,TRBV6-5
CAIIYRGNQPQHF,TRBJ1-5,NA,TRBV10-3
CAWSEIVIGSYGYTF,TRBJ1-2,NA,TRBV30
CASSPRGGEGDTQYF,TRBJ2-3,NA,TRBV5-1
CASSPGTGGRYSPLHF,TRBJ1-6,once,TRBV28
CASSLSSGAGLFYGYTF,TRBJ1-2,NA,TRBV27
CASDFTQGTGELFF,TRBJ2-2,NA,TRBV6-1
CASSVEPAGTVFTDTQYF,TRBJ2-3,NA,TRBV9
CASSDSVGGAGAFF,TRBJ1-1,NA,TRBV6-4
CASRITSGDSYEQYF,TRBJ2-7,NA,TRBV6-6
CASKPKGGLEQYF,TRBJ2-7,NA,TRBV7-8
CASSIGGGGTEAFF,TRBJ1-1,NA,TRBV19
CASSSSGTSGTGELFF,TRBJ2-2,NA,TRBV11-2
CASSSTVELTQYF,TRBJ2-3,NA,TRBV9
CASSLRGAPNEKLFF,TRBJ1-4,NA,TRBV28
CATTPGQGTPEQYF,TRBJ2-7,NA,TRBV15
CASFVGRLSSYNEQFF,TRBJ2-1,NA,TRBV7-9
CASSLGGLYTEAFF,TRBJ1-1,NA,TRBV27
CASSLEGGRPSYEQYF,TRBJ2-7,NA,TRBV13
CASSQGTGKTQYF,TRBJ2-5,once,TRBV4-1
CATAWREGPPGELFF,TRBJ2-2,NA,TRBV6-5
CASSLGPTGELFF,TRBJ2-2,once,TRBV7-7
CASSVGQGTEAFF,TRBJ1-1,NA,TRBV25-1
CASSDSSGPSSNQPQHF,TRBJ1-5,NA,TRBV9
CASSLVSGTGELFF,TRBJ2-2,NA,TRBV7-8
CASSSPRGTTGGETQYF,TRBJ2-5,NA,TRBV7-9
CAWDRGELNTEAFF,TRBJ1-1,NA,TRBV30